This T cell receptor beta chain was recovered during a study of cytomegalovirus exposure and HLA in healthy donors. Every donor was a healthy person donating bone marrow. With 60 Vbeta and 13 Jbeta primers, the PCR was carried out. Libraries were prepared by immunoSEQ multiplex PCR; TCRdb keeps only in-frame clonotypes and omits some of them. The profile shows about 140,000 clones, 75% to 90% of them singletons. Trimming cost V 0 bases and J 2 bases, with 10 bases left between them. Per germline, CDR1 MNHEY and CDR2 SMNVEV (reference sequence). The CDR3 spans 15 residues. General observations from the study: For TCR beta chains, V- and J-gene trimming was later linked to a missense DCLRE1C variant. Reported findings show TCR beta sequences accurately forecast HLA-A and HLA-B alleles in most subjects.

Comment on this clone: Its matching antigen is unknown.

J is TRBJ2-5 and V is TRBV27; D is uncertain. Specimen: PBMCs. The TCR comes from a female donor in good health and CMV-seronegative. CDR3 in amino acids: CASSLSRSGQETQYF. As DNA, the CDR3 is TGTGCCAGCAGTTTATCGCGGAGTGGTCAAGAGACCCAGTACTTC.